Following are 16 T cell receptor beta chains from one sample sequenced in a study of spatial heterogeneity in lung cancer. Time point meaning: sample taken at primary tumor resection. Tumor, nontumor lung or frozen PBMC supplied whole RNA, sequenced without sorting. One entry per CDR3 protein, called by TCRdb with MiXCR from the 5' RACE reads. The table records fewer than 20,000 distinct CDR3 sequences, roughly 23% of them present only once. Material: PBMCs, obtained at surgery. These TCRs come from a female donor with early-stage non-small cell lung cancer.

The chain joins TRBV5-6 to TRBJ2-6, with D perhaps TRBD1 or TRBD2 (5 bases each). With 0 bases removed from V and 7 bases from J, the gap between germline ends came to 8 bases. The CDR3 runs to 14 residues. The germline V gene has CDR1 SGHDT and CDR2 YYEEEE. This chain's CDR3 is CASSLAGRANVLTF. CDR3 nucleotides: TGTGCCAGCAGCTTGGCAGGGAGAGCCAACGTCCTGACTTTC.

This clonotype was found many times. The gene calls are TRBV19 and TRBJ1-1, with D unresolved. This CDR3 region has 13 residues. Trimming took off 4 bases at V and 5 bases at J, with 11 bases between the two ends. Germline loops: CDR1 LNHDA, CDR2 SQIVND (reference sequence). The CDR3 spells CASSTRDKTEAFF. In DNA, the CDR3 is TGTGCCAGTAGTACTAGGGATAAGACTGAAGCTTTCTTT. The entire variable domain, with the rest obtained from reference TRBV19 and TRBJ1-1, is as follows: DGGITQSPKYLFRKEGQNVTLSCEQNLNHDAMYWYRQDPGQGLRLIYYSQIVNDFQKGDIAEGYSVSREKKESFPLTVTSAQKNPTAFYLCASSTRDKTEAFFGQGTRLTVV.

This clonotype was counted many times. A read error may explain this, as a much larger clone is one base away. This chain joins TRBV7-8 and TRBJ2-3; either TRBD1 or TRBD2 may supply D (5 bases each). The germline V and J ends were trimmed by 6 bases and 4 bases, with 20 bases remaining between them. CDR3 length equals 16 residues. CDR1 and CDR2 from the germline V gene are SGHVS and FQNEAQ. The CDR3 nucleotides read TGTGCCAGCAGGCTAGCCGAACAGGCCAGGGCAGATACGCAGTATTTT. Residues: CASRLAEQARADTQYF. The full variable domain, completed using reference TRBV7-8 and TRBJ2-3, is GAGVSQSPRYKVAKRGQDVALRCDPISGHVSLFWYQQALGQGPEFLTYFQNEAQLDKSGLPSDRFFAERPEGSVSTLKIQRTQQEDSAVYLCASRLAEQARADTQYFGPGTRLTVL.

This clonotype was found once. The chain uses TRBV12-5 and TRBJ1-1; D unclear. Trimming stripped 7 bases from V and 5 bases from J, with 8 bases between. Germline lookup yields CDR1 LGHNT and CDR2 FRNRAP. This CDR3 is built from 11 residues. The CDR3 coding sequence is TGTGCTAGTGCTCTGGGGACTGAAGCTTTCTTT. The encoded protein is CASALGTEAFF.

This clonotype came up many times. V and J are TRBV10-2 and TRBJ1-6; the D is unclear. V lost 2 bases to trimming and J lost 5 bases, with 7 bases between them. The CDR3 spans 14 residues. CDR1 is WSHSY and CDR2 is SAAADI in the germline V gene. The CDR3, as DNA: TGCGCCAGCAGTGAGGGACGGGATAATTCACCCCTCCACTTT. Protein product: CASSEGRDNSPLHF.

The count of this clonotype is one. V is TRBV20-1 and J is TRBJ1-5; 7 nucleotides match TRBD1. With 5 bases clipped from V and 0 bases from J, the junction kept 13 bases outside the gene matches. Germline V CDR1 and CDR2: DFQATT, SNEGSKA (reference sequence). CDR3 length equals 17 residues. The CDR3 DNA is TGCAGTGCTCCGACTCAACAGGGGATCGGTAGCAATCAGCCCCAGCATTTT. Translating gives CSAPTQQGIGSNQPQHF.

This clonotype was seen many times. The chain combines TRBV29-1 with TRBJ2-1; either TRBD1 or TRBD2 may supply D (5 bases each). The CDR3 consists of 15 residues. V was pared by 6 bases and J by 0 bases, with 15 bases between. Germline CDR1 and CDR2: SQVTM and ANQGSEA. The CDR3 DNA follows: TGCAGCGTCCTCGGGGCCGCGAGCTCCTACAATGAGCAGTTCTTC. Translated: CSVLGAASSYNEQFF.

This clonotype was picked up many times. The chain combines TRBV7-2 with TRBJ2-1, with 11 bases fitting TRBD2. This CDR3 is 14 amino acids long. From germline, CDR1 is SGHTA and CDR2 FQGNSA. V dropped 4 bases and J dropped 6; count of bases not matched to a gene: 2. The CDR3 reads CASSYGLAGNEQFF. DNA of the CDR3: TGTGCCAGCAGCTATGGACTAGCGGGCAATGAGCAGTTCTTC.

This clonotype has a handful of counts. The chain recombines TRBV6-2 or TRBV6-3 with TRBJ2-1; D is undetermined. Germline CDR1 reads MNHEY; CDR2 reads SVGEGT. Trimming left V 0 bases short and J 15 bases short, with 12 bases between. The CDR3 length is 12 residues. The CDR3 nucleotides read TGTGCCAGCAGTTACTCAAGCCGTATGGCGTTCTTC. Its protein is CASSYSSRMAFF.

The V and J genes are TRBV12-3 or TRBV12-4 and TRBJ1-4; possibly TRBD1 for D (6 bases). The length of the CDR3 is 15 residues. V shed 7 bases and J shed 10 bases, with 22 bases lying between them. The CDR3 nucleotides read TGTGCCAGCACCTGGGGCAGGGGCGCCCGGCGAAAACTGTTTTTT. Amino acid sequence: CASTWGRGARRKLFF.

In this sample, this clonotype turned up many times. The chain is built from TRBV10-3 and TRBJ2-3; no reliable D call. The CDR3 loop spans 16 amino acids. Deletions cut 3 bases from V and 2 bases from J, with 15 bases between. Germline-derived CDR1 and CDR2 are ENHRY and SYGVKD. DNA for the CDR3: TGTGCCATCAGTGACGCGAGGTTGAGAAACACAGATACGCAGTATTTT. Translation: CAISDARLRNTDTQYF.

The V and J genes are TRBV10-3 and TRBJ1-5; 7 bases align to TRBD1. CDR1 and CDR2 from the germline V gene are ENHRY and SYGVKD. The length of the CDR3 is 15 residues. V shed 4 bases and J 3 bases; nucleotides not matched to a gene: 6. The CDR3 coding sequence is TGTGCCATCAGTGTGGGGGACAGTTACAATCAGCCCCAGCATTTT. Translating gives CAISVGDSYNQPQHF.

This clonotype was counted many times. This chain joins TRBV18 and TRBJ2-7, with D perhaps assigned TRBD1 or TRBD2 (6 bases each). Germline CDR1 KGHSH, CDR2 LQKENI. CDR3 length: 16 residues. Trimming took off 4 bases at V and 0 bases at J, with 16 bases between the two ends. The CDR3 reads CASSRNPGASSYEQYF. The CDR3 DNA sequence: TGTGCCAGCTCACGAAATCCGGGGGCAAGCTCCTACGAGCAGTACTTC.

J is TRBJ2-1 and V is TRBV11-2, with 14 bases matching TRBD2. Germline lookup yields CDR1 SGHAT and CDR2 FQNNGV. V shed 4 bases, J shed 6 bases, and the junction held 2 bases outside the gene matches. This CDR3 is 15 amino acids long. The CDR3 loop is CASSSTSGGGNEQFF. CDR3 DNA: TGTGCCAGCAGCTCGACTAGCGGGGGGGGCAATGAGCAGTTCTTC.

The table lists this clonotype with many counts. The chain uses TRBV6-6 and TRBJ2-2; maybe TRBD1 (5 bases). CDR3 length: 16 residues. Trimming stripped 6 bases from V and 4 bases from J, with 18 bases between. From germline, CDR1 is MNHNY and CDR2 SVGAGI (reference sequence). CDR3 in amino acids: CASRMTADSSTGELFF. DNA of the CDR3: TGTGCCAGCAGAATGACAGCAGATTCGAGCACCGGGGAGCTGTTTTTT.

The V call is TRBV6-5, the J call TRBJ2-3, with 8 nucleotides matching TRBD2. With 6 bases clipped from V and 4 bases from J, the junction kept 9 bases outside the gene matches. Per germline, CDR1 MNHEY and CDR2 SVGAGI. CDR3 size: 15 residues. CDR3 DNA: TGTGCCAGCAGCTATGGGACTAGGGCTGCAGATACGCAGTATTTT. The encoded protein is CASSYGTRAADTQYF.